This note documents a single T cell receptor beta chain sequence. This clone was counted between two and nine times. It lacks a known antigen. Per-base qualities were not stored, and no clone one base away is much larger. This entry is derived from a study of T cell clonotyping in hematopoietic cell transplantation (dated by TCRdb to the early 2020s). Describing the broader study: A total of some 140 blood samples were gathered in the study from roughly 40 consecutive transplant recipients along with their related donors. Recruitment of patients was conducted between September 2015 and 2017, and follow-up was continued until September 2020 or death. General conclusions and limits of the study: Just a small fraction of recipient repertoires overlapped with donor repertoires, and more than 95% appeared de novo at the given depth. The sample size was limited, and CD4 and CD8 repertoire contributions could not be separated because cells were not sorted. After transplant, TCR diversity in recipients dropped, and pathologically expanded clonotypes increased progressively from day 30 to day 180. Broader TCR repertoire diversity after transplant was predicted by Inverse Simpson Index values from donors and from recipients before transplant.

The time point tag for this specimen amounts to: 180 days after allo-HCT. Recipient blood was collected about 28 days before transplant and at days 30, 100 and 180 after transplant. Nuclei Lysis Solution was used to extract genomic DNA from fresh or cryopreserved unfractionated peripheral blood mononuclear cells. The germline V gene (reference sequence) sets CDR1 to GTSNPN and CDR2 to SVGIG. Reading from cysteine to phenylalanine, the CDR3 counts 14 amino acids. The only DNA kept is the CDR3, 42 bases in frame from the first base. Germline trimming amounts to 1 base on V and 0 bases on J, with 2 as the count of junction bases outside the gene matches. The immunoSEQ assay, a bias-controlled multiplex PCR using V- and J-specific primers, was used to amplify TCR beta CDR3 regions from genomic DNA. In a second PCR step, the CDR3 amplicons were tagged with a proprietary barcode plus Illumina adapter sequences. An Illumina MiSeq instrument was used for sequencing of the CDR3 libraries. From the authors' description of their analysis: Export and quality control were performed with immunoSEQ Analyzer 3.0, and downstream analyses were performed with R Bioconductor and Immunarch. Only productive rearrangements in the normalized downsampled data set went into calculating the repertoire metrics. Clonotypes larger than 5 templates in the normalized cohort were defined as pathologically expanded. The Inverse Simpson Index served as the measure of repertoire diversity. To capture all clonotypes, CMV-specificity analyses were performed on the non-normalized data set. This immuneACCESS table, as held by TCRdb, lists in-frame sequences with V and J called but not all clones. Of the missing ones, under half trace to an unresolved V gene in checked studies; the others have no known cause. V and J calls and clone size come straight from that table; D and trimming were deduced from the DNA. The sample table holds over 10,000 clones, of which 72% were seen once. The top ten constitute roughly 15% of the sample.

This receptor was obtained from a male patient over 55 who had an allogeneic stem cell transplant from an unrelated donor, so the T cells may come from the graft donor. Some clones in this sample may be carry-over from other donors' samples. The sequenced sample was peripheral blood mononuclear cells, obtained 180 days after allogeneic stem cell transplant. Recombination connected TRBV30 to TRBJ1-1, and TRBD1 matches 7 of the central bases. This receptor has the CDR3 CAWSGRGLNTEAFF. The DNA sequence is given as TGTGCCTGGAGTGGGAGGGGGCTGAACACTGAAGCTTTCTTT.